Detailed here is one T cell receptor (beta chain). These data belong to a study of CD8 T cells in Susac syndrome. At the level of the study: Patients with Susac syndrome, at blood draw, were therapy-naive, on corticosteroids, or on intravenous immunoglobulin alone.

V lost 6 bases and J lost 2, with 11 bases in between. The CDR3 is 14 residues long. CDR1 and CDR2 (germline): MNHEY, SVGEGT. Random hexamers served to reverse transcribe about 0.5 to 1 ug RNA. Across 54 Vbeta and 13 Jbeta, immunoSEQ multiplex PCR amplified TCR beta CDR3. Via MiXCR, TCRdb re-called the immunoSEQ multiplex PCR reads, giving one row per CDR3 protein. The profile shows about 76,000 distinct CDR3 sequences, about 94% of them singletons. The sequence derives from a human donor with Susac syndrome. The rearrangement links TRBV6-2 or TRBV6-3 to TRBJ2-1; perhaps TRBD1 as D (6 bases). The sequenced material came from CD8+ T cells from PBMCs. The CDR3 here is CASRNREPYNEQFF. In DNA form, the CDR3 reads TGTGCCAGCAGAAACAGGGAGCCCTACAATGAGCAGTTCTTC.